What follows describes a single T cell receptor (beta chain). Ex vivo total memory CD4+ cells were sequenced at deep level. The repertoire was sequenced with immunoSEQ multiplex PCR; TCRdb's copy has only in-frame clones and lacks some. Among roughly 28,000 clones listed, 80% to 90% were seen once. The memory gate held CD4+ cells that were not CD45RA+CCR7+CD95- naive cells, over 95% pure. Total CD4+ T cells and monocytes came from CD4/CD14 microbead positive selection. Sorted cells lacked CD8+, CD14+, CD16+, CD56+, CD19+ and CD25-bright cells. The data are from a study of human CD4 T cells and Enterobacteriaceae. The CDR3 loop spans 15 amino acids.

Sequenced material: memory CD4+ T cells from blood. The chain recombines TRBV21-1 with TRBJ1-5. TRBV21-1 corresponds to a pseudogene. The receptor comes from a human donor in good health. The chain's CDR3 is CASSTRRDTNQPQHF. DNA for the CDR3: TGTGCCAGCAGCACCCGGAGGGACACCAATCAGCCCCAGCATTTT.